Listed below are T cell receptor beta chains from one sample, sequenced in a study of blood T cell repertoires in COVID-19. Assay used: immunoSEQ multiplex PCR; TCRdb lists only in-frame clones, some missing. The sample yields 61,000 or so clones, 65% to 85% seen once. Specimen: peripheral blood. Receptors originate from a woman aged 70-85 years with acute or convalescent COVID-19. The CDR3 runs from the conserved cysteine through the conserved F or W. The order of the fields is D gene, CDR3 length, clone size, J gene, V gene, CDR3 protein, CDR3 DNA. A D gene is named only where the DNA matches it firmly. Not every row has a clone size; where given, it reads once, few, many or a size class.

D: TRBD1
length: 15
size: .
J: TRBJ1-6
V: TRBV4-3
CDR3: CASSQEHRGASPLHF
DNA: TGCGCCAGCAGCCAAGAACACAGGGGAGCCTCACCCCTCCACTTT

D: .
length: 16
size: .
J: TRBJ1-5
V: TRBV7-8
CDR3: CASRLEAPKGNQPQHF
DNA: TGTGCCAGCAGATTGGAGGCCCCCAAGGGCAATCAGCCCCAGCATTTT

D: .
length: 14
size: .
J: TRBJ1-6
V: TRBV6-2/TRBV6-3
CDR3: CASSPSRGNSPLHF
DNA: TGTGCCAGCAGCCCCAGTCGGGGGAATTCACCCCTCCACTTT

D: TRBD1
length: 17
size: .
J: TRBJ1-3
V: TRBV5-4
CDR3: CASSTPVTGQVGNTIYF
DNA: TGTGCCAGCAGCACCCCGGTGACGGGACAGGTGGGAAACACCATATATTTT

D: TRBD1
length: 15
size: .
J: TRBJ1-2
V: TRBV19
CDR3: CASSEDRGLEYGYTF
DNA: TGTGCCAGTAGTGAAGACAGGGGGCTAGAATATGGCTACACCTTC

D: .
length: 16
size: .
J: TRBJ2-7
V: TRBV5-5
CDR3: CASSLAALSKLNEQYF
DNA: TGTGCCAGCAGCTTGGCCGCGCTGAGTAAGTTAAACGAGCAGTACTTC

D: TRBD1
length: 13
size: .
J: TRBJ2-7
V: TRBV12-5
CDR3: CASGRDSLGEQYF
DNA: TGTGCTAGTGGTCGGGACAGTTTGGGCGAGCAGTACTTC

D: TRBD1
length: 13
size: .
J: TRBJ1-2
V: TRBV7-9
CDR3: CASSWDRGRGYTF
DNA: TGTGCCAGCAGCTGGGACAGGGGAAGAGGCTACACCTTC

D: TRBD1
length: 16
size: .
J: TRBJ1-6
V: TRBV24-1
CDR3: CATRRQGRVYNSPLHF
DNA: TGTGCCACCCGGAGACAGGGAAGGGTCTATAATTCACCCCTCCACTTT

D: TRBD1
length: 14
size: .
J: TRBJ2-5
V: TRBV5-6
CDR3: CASSRTGTQETQYF
DNA: TGTGCCAGCAGCAGGACAGGAACCCAAGAGACCCAGTACTTC

D: TRBD1
length: 15
size: .
J: TRBJ1-6
V: TRBV28
CDR3: CASSAKDRANSPLHF
DNA: TGTGCCAGCAGTGCAAAGGACAGGGCGAATTCACCCCTCCACTTT

D: .
length: 11
size: .
J: TRBJ2-5
V: TRBV20-1
CDR3: CSAKRGETQYF
DNA: TGCAGTGCAAAAAGGGGGGAGACCCAGTACTTC

D: .
length: 11
size: .
J: TRBJ1-2
V: TRBV12-3/TRBV12-4
CDR3: CASSRLYGYTF
DNA: TGTGCCAGCAGTCGACTCTATGGCTACACCTTC

D: .
length: 13
size: .
J: TRBJ1-1
V: TRBV11-2
CDR3: CASSGQRGTEAFF
DNA: TGTGCCAGCAGCGGCCAGCGGGGCACTGAAGCTTTCTTT

D: .
length: 17
size: once
J: TRBJ1-2
V: TRBV27
CDR3: CASSLRGRVDHYYGYTF
DNA: TGTGCCAGCAGTTTAAGAGGCAGGGTGGATCACTACTATGGCTACACCTTC

D: .
length: 15
size: .
J: TRBJ2-1
V: TRBV7-9
CDR3: CASSLHVDLYNEQFF
DNA: TGTGCCAGCAGCTTACATGTTGATCTATACAATGAGCAGTTCTTC

D: .
length: 13
size: once
J: TRBJ1-1
V: TRBV7-9
CDR3: CASSLDRSFEAFF
DNA: TGTGCCAGCAGCTTAGACAGATCCTTTGAAGCTTTCTTT

D: TRBD2
length: 17
size: .
J: TRBJ2-3
V: TRBV5-3
CDR3: CARSWRTSGVNGDTQYF
DNA: TGTGCCAGAAGCTGGAGGACGAGCGGGGTGAATGGAGATACGCAGTATTTT

D: .
length: 14
size: .
J: TRBJ1-3
V: TRBV19
CDR3: CASSQDSTGNTIYF
DNA: TGTGCCAGTAGTCAAGACAGTACTGGAAACACCATATATTTT

D: TRBD1
length: 14
size: .
J: TRBJ1-4
V: TRBV19
CDR3: CASADRGQGEKLFF
DNA: TGTGCCAGTGCAGACAGGGGACAGGGTGAAAAACTGTTTTTT

D: .
length: 19
size: once
J: TRBJ1-5
V: TRBV19
CDR3: CASSITMKWSNTHDQPQHF
DNA: TGTGCCAGTAGTATCACGATGAAGTGGAGTAACACCCACGATCAGCCCCAGCATTTT

D: .
length: 14
size: .
J: TRBJ2-5
V: TRBV6-5
CDR3: CASSTDLDRETQYF
DNA: TGTGCCAGCAGTACCGACTTAGACAGGGAGACCCAGTACTTC

D: TRBD2
length: 13
size: .
J: TRBJ2-3
V: TRBV10-1
CDR3: CASISGGADTQYF
DNA: TGCGCCAGCATTAGCGGGGGGGCAGATACGCAGTATTTT

D: TRBD1
length: 16
size: .
J: TRBJ1-2
V: TRBV29-1
CDR3: CSVEDGRQGADYGYTF
DNA: TGCAGCGTTGAAGATGGTAGACAGGGGGCGGACTATGGCTACACCTTC

D: .
length: 17
size: .
J: TRBJ1-2
V: TRBV25-1
CDR3: CASSELRTENWIDGYTF
DNA: TGTGCCAGCAGTGAGCTAAGGACAGAGAATTGGATTGATGGCTACACCTTC

D: .
length: 15
size: once
J: TRBJ1-2
V: TRBV2
CDR3: CASSEGFTGSYGYTF
DNA: TGTGCCAGCAGTGAGGGATTCACAGGGTCTTATGGCTACACCTTC

D: .
length: 14
size: few
J: TRBJ1-1
V: TRBV7-9
CDR3: CASSSQGGYTEAFF
DNA: TGTGCCAGCAGCTCGCAGGGAGGCTACACTGAAGCTTTCTTT

D: TRBD2
length: 16
size: .
J: TRBJ2-3
V: TRBV4-1
CDR3: CASSHTSGGLVDTQYF
DNA: TGCGCCAGCAGCCATACTAGCGGAGGACTTGTAGATACGCAGTATTTT

D: TRBD2
length: 15
size: .
J: TRBJ2-1
V: TRBV18
CDR3: CASSPNLAGGNEQFF
DNA: TGTGCCAGCTCACCAAATCTAGCGGGGGGCAATGAGCAGTTCTTC

D: TRBD2
length: 16
size: .
J: TRBJ2-1
V: TRBV11-3
CDR3: CASSPGGLAGYNEQFF
DNA: TGTGCCAGCAGCCCCGGTGGACTAGCTGGTTACAATGAGCAGTTCTTC

D: TRBD2
length: 19
size: .
J: TRBJ2-4
V: TRBV5-6
CDR3: CASSWVTSGGASAKNIQYF
DNA: TGTGCCAGCAGCTGGGTGACTAGCGGGGGGGCCTCGGCCAAAAACATTCAGTACTTC

D: .
length: 16
size: .
J: TRBJ1-2
V: TRBV18
CDR3: CASSPVGQTLGYGYTF
DNA: TGTGCCAGCTCACCAGTAGGACAGACCTTAGGCTATGGCTACACCTTC

D: TRBD1
length: 16
size: .
J: TRBJ2-2
V: TRBV5-1
CDR3: CASQRGLLDVIEELFF
DNA: TGCGCCAGCCAAAGGGGGCTGCTGGACGTGATCGAGGAGCTGTTTTTT

D: TRBD2
length: 15
size: .
J: TRBJ2-5
V: TRBV5-6
CDR3: CASSVLAGSKETQYF
DNA: TGTGCCAGCAGCGTGCTAGCGGGGAGTAAAGAGACCCAGTACTTC

D: TRBD1
length: 15
size: .
J: TRBJ1-2
V: TRBV4-1
CDR3: CASSQGTGGAYGYTF
DNA: TGCGCCAGCAGCCAAGGAACAGGGGGCGCCTATGGCTACACCTTC

D: .
length: 11
size: .
J: TRBJ1-1
V: TRBV19
CDR3: CASSTSTEAFF
DNA: TGTGCCAGTAGTACTAGCACTGAAGCTTTCTTT

D: .
length: 13
size: .
J: TRBJ2-1
V: TRBV4-2
CDR3: CASSQVGGNEQFF
DNA: TGTGCCAGCAGCCAAGTAGGCGGGAATGAGCAGTTCTTC

D: .
length: 13
size: few
J: TRBJ1-2
V: TRBV2
CDR3: CASVYRVDYGYTF
DNA: TGTGCCAGCGTGTACAGGGTGGACTATGGCTACACCTTC

D: .
length: 14
size: .
J: TRBJ1-2
V: TRBV10-1
CDR3: CASSEYRVNDGYTF
DNA: TGCGCCAGCAGTGAATACAGGGTAAACGATGGCTACACCTTC

D: .
length: 12
size: .
J: TRBJ2-3
V: TRBV6-5
CDR3: CASSYRGDTQYF
DNA: TGTGCCAGCAGTTACCGAGGAGATACGCAGTATTTT

D: .
length: 14
size: .
J: TRBJ1-5
V: TRBV6-5
CDR3: CASSKWRGDQPQHF
DNA: TGTGCCAGCAGTAAGTGGCGGGGAGATCAGCCCCAGCATTTT